This record looks at one T cell receptor (beta chain) sequence and its context. Its antigen is not yet known. No much larger clone exists at a distance of one base, and base qualities are not known. CDR1 and CDR2 were assigned from the germline V gene (reference sequence) as DFQATT and SNEGSKA. Trimming at the junction amounts to 0 bases on V and 1 base on J, and the germline ends lie 14 bases apart. The CDR3 measures 16 amino acids from cysteine to phenylalanine. The entry retains the CDR3 DNA only, 48 bases that are in frame from base 1. The donors were some 36 Caucasian individuals from Russia, aged roughly 6 to 90 years, who were systemically healthy. Each donor gave 8.5 to 10 milliliters of peripheral blood, collected into EDTA-treated Vacutainer tubes. PBMCs were isolated by Ficoll-Paque density-gradient centrifugation, with at least 7 million obtained per sample. Trizol reagent was used to extract total RNA from PBMCs, with at least 6 micrograms per sample. Naive CD45RAhigh/CD27high T cell percentages were measured by flow cytometry on a PBMC aliquot from every donor.

Library construction relied on 5' RACE. Sequenced using an Illumina HiSeq 2500. A second roughly 7 to 11 cycle PCR used a sample-barcoded 5' primer and a J-beta primer mix. A template-switch 5' adaptor carrying 12 random nucleotides introduced a unique molecular identifier onto each TCR beta cDNA molecule. Each sample yielded at least 3 million CDR3-containing paired-end reads. First-strand cDNA synthesis was performed from all RNA using the Mint cDNA synthesis kit, with priming by a TRBC-specific oligonucleotide. After uracil-DNA glycosylase treatment, a first 18-cycle PCR used universal primers M1SS and BC2_uni_R on all cDNA. In the authors' own workflow: Normalization of each sample was performed by random selection of 1 million high-quality reads, each carrying a distinct molecular identifier. Reads with shared molecular identifiers were discarded instead of being binned into consensus sequences. MiTCR, set to a Q25 quality threshold and the strictest error-elimination algorithm, was used for CDR3 identification, clonotype clustering and error correction. A nonparametric unseen species model using Euler transformation provided a lower-bound estimate of total TCR beta diversity. The public reads were run again by TCRdb, first through fastp at Q25 and then through MiXCR, and only productive beta chains were kept. For every CDR3 protein sequence, its rows merge into one entry that carries the most common genes and DNA. The V and J calls and clone size are TCRdb's, not the authors'. This sample is represented by under 850,000 distinct CDR3 sequences; 35% to 40% of them were singletons. 10% to 15% of the sample lies in the top ten.

These data originate in a study of blood T cells in healthy people across ages (dated by TCRdb to between 2014 and 2017). Some background on the complete study: In model experiments, template switching captured roughly one uniquely barcoded TCR beta cDNA molecule for every two T cells. Age-related changes in TCR beta repertoire diversity were measured in the study by deep sequencing normalized with unique cDNA molecular identifiers. Four age groups were formed from the donors: young (average approximately 15 years), middle-aged (approximately 40), aged (62) and long-lived (about 80). To avoid experimental bias, donors of different ages were distributed randomly across sequencing lanes. For two donors (one aged 18 to 29 and one aged 80 or older), the study analyzed two additional independent replicas of 1 million unique cDNA reads from the same blood draw. The investigation overall reported the following: Compared with the aged group, more naive CD4+ T cells, fewer expanded clones and increased TCR diversity were shown by the long-lived group, suggesting age selection. Estimates of total diversity based on one million sequenced T cells were regarded as lower bounds and as underestimates. Donor CMV infection status was unknown, potentially confounding age-related changes in expanded clonotypes. Because profiling used bulk unsorted PBMCs, naive and antigen-experienced compartments could not be compared conclusively. As age increased, observed TCR beta diversity per million T cells dropped in a roughly linear way, and a significant reduction was already evident by age approximately 40. The percentage of naive T cells measured by flow cytometry correlated strongly with observed TCR beta diversity.

Specimen: blood. The chain was built from TRBV20-1 and TRBJ2-3, with no reliable assignment of the D segment. This TCR came from a man in his late teens or twenties in good health. The nucleotide sequence is given as TGCAGTGCTAGAGATTGGCAGGAAACAGGCACAGATACGCAGTATTTT. Translated, it reads CSARDWQETGTDTQYF.